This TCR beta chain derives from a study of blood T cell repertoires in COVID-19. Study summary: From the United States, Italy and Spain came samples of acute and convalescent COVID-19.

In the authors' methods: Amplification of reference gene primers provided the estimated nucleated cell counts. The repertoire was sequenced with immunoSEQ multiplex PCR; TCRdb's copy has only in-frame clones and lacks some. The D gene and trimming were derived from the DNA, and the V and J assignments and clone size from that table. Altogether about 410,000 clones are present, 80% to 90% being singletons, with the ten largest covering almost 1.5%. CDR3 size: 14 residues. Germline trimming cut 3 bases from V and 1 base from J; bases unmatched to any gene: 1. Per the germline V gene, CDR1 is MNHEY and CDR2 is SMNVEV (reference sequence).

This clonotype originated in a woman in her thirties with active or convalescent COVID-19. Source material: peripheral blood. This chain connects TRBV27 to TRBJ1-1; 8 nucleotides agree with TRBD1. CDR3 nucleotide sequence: TGTGCCAGCAGTTTCAGGGGGCCGAACACTGAAGCTTTCTTT. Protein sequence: CASSFRGPNTEAFF.